This entry features one T cell receptor (beta chain) sequence. What it recognizes is unknown. The data stem from a study of Ad26.COV2.S vaccination and SARS-CoV-2 variants. Study-level results: Responses of T cells in total may have been underestimated by the TCR breadth and depth analyses.

The method was immunoSEQ multiplex PCR; TCRdb's version includes in-frame clones alone and lacks a portion of them. This table holds some 320,000 clones, around four fifths found once. Noted treatment: over 15 received Ad26.COV2.S at low or high dose, single or two shots; roughly five received placebo; per-sample allocation not given. At day 63 after the first vaccine or placebo injection, samples were drawn. Whoever gave the sample was an adult aged 18-55 years in Boston. V was cut by 2 bases and J by 3 bases, with 10 bases left in between. Germline V gene sequence: CDR1 ENHRY, CDR2 SYGVKD. The CDR3 extends over 14 amino acids.

The receptor was derived from a person aged 18-60 years who received the Ad26.COV2.S COVID-19 vaccine or a placebo. The rearrangement links TRBV10-3 to TRBJ1-1; D gene ambiguous. The source was peripheral blood, collected in a trial of Ad26.COV2.S vaccine versus placebo. CDR3 DNA: TGTGCCATCAGTGAGCCGAACCGGTACACTGAAGCTTTCTTT. Translation gives CAISEPNRYTEAFF.